The clone carrying this T cell receptor (beta chain) came up a few times. Its antigen remains unidentified. The entry originates in a study of blood T cells in healthy people across ages. Points from the study as a whole: Significant beta diversity loss was already apparent by age approximately 36, declining roughly linearly.

V was clipped by 7 bases and J by 7 bases; unmatched bases: 11. The germline CDR1 and CDR2 sequences are SQVTM and ANQGSEA. The CDR3 has 13 amino acids. Next came a second PCR, run for 7 to 11 cycles, which used a sample-barcoded 5' primer along with a J-beta primer mix. Carrying 12 random nucleotides, a template-switch adaptor labeled each individual cDNA molecule. TCRdb recomputed calls from the 5' RACE reads with MiXCR, one row per CDR3 protein. The table records about a million distinct CDR3 sequences, 30% to 40% of them present only once. Material for sequencing was blood. This clonotype was obtained from a man younger than 35 in good health. The V and J genes are TRBV29-1 and TRBJ2-7; 9 bases agree with TRBD1. CDR3: CSGGDRAASEQYF. The CDR3 bases are TGCAGCGGGGGGGACAGGGCAGCGTCTGAGCAGTACTTC.